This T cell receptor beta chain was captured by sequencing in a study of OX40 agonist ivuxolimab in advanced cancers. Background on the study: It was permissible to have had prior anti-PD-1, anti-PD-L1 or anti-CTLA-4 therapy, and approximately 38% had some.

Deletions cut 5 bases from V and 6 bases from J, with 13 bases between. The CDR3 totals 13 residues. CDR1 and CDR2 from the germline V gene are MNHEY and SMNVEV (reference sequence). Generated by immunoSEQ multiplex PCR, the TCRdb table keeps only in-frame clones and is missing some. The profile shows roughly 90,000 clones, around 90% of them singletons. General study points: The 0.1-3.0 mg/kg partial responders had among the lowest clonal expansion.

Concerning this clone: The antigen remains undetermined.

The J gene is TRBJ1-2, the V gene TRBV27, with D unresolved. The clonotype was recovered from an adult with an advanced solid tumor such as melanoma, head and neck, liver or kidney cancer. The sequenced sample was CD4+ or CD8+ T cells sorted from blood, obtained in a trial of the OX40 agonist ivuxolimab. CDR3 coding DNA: TGTGCCAGCAGTCCCCGGGTAGGCAATGGCTACACCTTC. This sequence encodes CASSPRVGNGYTF.